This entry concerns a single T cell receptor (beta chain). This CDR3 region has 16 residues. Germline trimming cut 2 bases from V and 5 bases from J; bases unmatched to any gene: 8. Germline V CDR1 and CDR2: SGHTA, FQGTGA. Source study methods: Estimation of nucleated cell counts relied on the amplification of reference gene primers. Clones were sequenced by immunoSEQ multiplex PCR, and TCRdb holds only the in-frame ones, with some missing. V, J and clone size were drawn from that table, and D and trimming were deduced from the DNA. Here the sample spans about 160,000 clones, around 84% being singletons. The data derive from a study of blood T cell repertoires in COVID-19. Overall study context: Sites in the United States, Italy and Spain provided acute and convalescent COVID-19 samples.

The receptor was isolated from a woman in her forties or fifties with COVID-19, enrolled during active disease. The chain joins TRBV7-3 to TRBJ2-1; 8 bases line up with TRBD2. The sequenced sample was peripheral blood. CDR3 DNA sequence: TGTGCCAGCAGCTTAGGAGCGGGGGCCCTACACAATGAGCAGTTCTTC. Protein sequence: CASSLGAGALHNEQFF.